What follows are 26 T cell receptor beta chains derived from one specimen sequenced in a study of vaccination effects on CD4 cells after COVID-19. Antigen specificity for these receptors is unknown. Repertoires were generated with immunoSEQ multiplex PCR, while TCRdb's copy carries only in-frame clones and drops some. The sample lists 30,000 to 35,000 clones, just under 75% occurring once. The culture ran for around nine days, and then CD4+ T cells were isolated. The cohort was immunized with two doses of either the BNT162b2 or mRNA-1273 vaccine. The sample consisted of CD4+ T cells from PBMCs cultured without peptide, taken after COVID-19 vaccination. These receptors all stem from a human donor who received a COVID-19 vaccine.

The chain links TRBV19 to TRBJ1-5; the match to TRBD1 covers 10 bases. The CDR3 has 17 amino acids. Germline-derived CDR1 and CDR2 are LNHDA and SQIVND (reference sequence). The trim removed 7 bases at V and 0 bases at J, leaving 9 bases unmatched. The CDR3: CASTTGTGAGSNQPQHF. CDR3 in DNA: TGTGCCAGTACCACCGGGACAGGGGCAGGTAGCAATCAGCCCCAGCATTTT.

This clone was recorded once. The J gene is TRBJ1-4, the V gene TRBV5-6; D uncertain. CDR1 SGHDT and CDR2 YYEEEE come from the germline V gene. This CDR3 is 14 amino acids long. V dropped 0 bases and J dropped 7 bases, with 10 bases sitting between them. CDR3 region: CASSLVSGVEKLFF. The CDR3 nucleotides read TGTGCCAGCAGCTTGGTGTCGGGTGTTGAAAAACTGTTTTTT.

This clone was counted a few times. The V call is TRBV2, the J call TRBJ2-3; 13 bases map to TRBD2. CDR1 and CDR2 (germline): SNHLY, FYNNEI. The CDR3 totals 14 residues. V shed 7 bases, J shed 4 bases, and the junction held 2 bases outside the gene matches. This chain's CDR3 is CASNGLAGADTQYF. The CDR3 DNA reads as TGTGCCAGCAATGGACTAGCGGGAGCAGATACGCAGTATTTT.

The V and J genes are TRBV18 and TRBJ1-6; D ambiguous. V was shortened by 2 bases and J by 14 bases, with 19 bases between the two germline ends. CDR1 and CDR2 (germline): KGHSH, LQKENI. This CDR3 region has 15 residues. CDR3 DNA: TGTGCCAGCTCACCAGGACGGGCTCGAAGTGAGACCCTCCACTTT. Protein: CASSPGRARSETLHF. The full variable domain, with the rest looked up from reference TRBV18 and TRBJ1-6, is NAGVMQNPRHLVRRRGQEARLRCSPMKGHSHVYWYRQLPEEGLKFMVYLQKENIIDESGMPKERFSAEFPKEGPSILRIQQVVRGDSAAYFCASSPGRARSETLHFGNGTRLTVT.

The rearrangement joins TRBV11-2 to TRBJ1-1; D ambiguous. The CDR3 runs 14 residues. Germline CDR1 reads SGHAT; CDR2 reads FQNNGV. The V end was cut by 2 bases, the J end by 7 bases, with 14 bases between. The CDR3 DNA reads TGTGCCAGCAGCTTATCATACCGATGGGGTGAAGCTTTCTTT. It encodes CASSLSYRWGEAFF.

The table lists this clone with a count of one. The chain employs TRBV10-3 and TRBJ1-4; a possible D gene is TRBD1 (5 bases). CDR1 is ENHRY, CDR2 SYGVKD, per germline. The CDR3 length is 13 residues. V was shortened by 6 bases and J by 8 bases, with 13 bases between the two germline ends. This CDR3 reads CAISRDLGEKLFF. CDR3 nucleotide sequence: TGTGCCATCAGCCGGGACTTAGGGGAAAAACTGTTTTTT.

V is TRBV7-8 and J is TRBJ1-1, with D possibly TRBD1 on 5 matching bases. From germline, CDR1 is SGHVS and CDR2 FQNEAQ. This CDR3 has 14 amino acids. V lost 3 bases to trimming and J lost 4 bases, with 12 bases between them. The DNA for the CDR3 is TGTGCCAGCAGCTTTTCCGGGGGGGGCACTGAAGCTTTCTTT. This sequence encodes CASSFSGGGTEAFF.

V gene TRBV5-1 combines with J gene TRBJ2-7; maybe TRBD1 (6 bases). This CDR3 has 15 amino acids. V lost 3 bases and J lost 4, with 17 bases in between. Germline V CDR1 and CDR2: SGHRS, YFSETQ. CDR3 sequence (DNA): TGCGCCAGCAGCTCATCATACCGGGACACATACGAGCAGTACTTC. Translated, it gives CASSSSYRDTYEQYF.

This clone has just a few counts. The V call is TRBV7-9, the J call TRBJ1-2, with TRBD1 matching 12 bases. CDR3 size: 14 residues. The trim removed 5 bases at V and 7 bases at J, leaving 5 bases unmatched. Germline CDR1 SEHNR, CDR2 FQNEAQ (reference sequence). CDR3: CASSPGQGASGYTF. CDR3 sequence (DNA): TGTGCCAGCAGCCCGGGACAGGGGGCCTCTGGCTACACCTTC.

The V and J genes are TRBV12-3 or TRBV12-4 and TRBJ1-5; tentatively, D is TRBD1 (5 bases). Between the trimmed V and J ends, which lost 5 bases and 4 bases, there was a span of 6 bases. The CDR3 sequence is 12 residues long. The CDR3 reads CASSRQNQPQHF. DNA of the CDR3: TGTGCCAGCAGTCGACAGAATCAGCCCCAGCATTTT.

This chain connects TRBV5-1 to TRBJ2-5; 7 bases align to TRBD1. The germline CDR1 and CDR2 sequences are SGHRS and YFSETQ. CDR3 length equals 13 residues. The trim removed 3 bases at V and 4 bases at J, leaving 3 bases unmatched. CDR3 protein: CASSSQGRETQYF. CDR3 DNA sequence: TGCGCCAGCAGCTCACAGGGGCGAGAGACCCAGTACTTC.

This chain joins TRBV3-1 (or the pseudogene TRBV3-2) and TRBJ2-2, with TRBD1 as a possible D gene (6 bases). V lost 5 bases and J lost 4, with 17 bases in between. The CDR3 extends over 16 amino acids. The V gene's germline CDR1 is LGHDT and CDR2 YNNKEL (reference sequence). The CDR3: CASSLQQGWATGELFF. The CDR3 bases are TGTGCCAGCAGCTTGCAACAGGGCTGGGCCACCGGGGAGCTGTTTTTT.

The V call is TRBV5-1, the J call TRBJ1-2, with D perhaps matching TRBD1 (5 bases). Trimming removed 4 bases from V and 8 bases from J, with 21 bases in between. The CDR3 length is 15 residues. Germline lookup yields CDR1 SGHRS and CDR2 YFSETQ. This CDR3 is CASSPGTQSAWGYTF. CDR3 nucleotides: TGCGCCAGCAGCCCGGGGACTCAATCCGCCTGGGGCTACACCTTC.

The CDR3 DNA is TGTGCCAGCTCACCACCGGGACAGGGGGGATACGAGCAGTACTTC. Its translation: CASSPPGQGGYEQYF. V gene TRBV18 combines with J gene TRBJ2-7; TRBD1 matches 11 bases. Germline-derived CDR1 and CDR2 are KGHSH and LQKENI. CDR3 length: 15 amino acids. V was pared by 0 bases and J by 4 bases, with 2 bases of the junction left unmatched.

In DNA form, the CDR3 reads TGTGCCAGCTCACCCGCCGCAGGGGTTGTTGGTCAGCCCCAGCATTTT. It specifies CASSPAAGVVGQPQHF. The chain carries TRBV18 and TRBJ1-5, with D tentatively TRBD1 (6 bases). The CDR3 is 16 amino acids. Germline CDR1 and CDR2: KGHSH and LQKENI. With 3 bases removed from V and 6 bases from J, the gap between germline ends came to 18 bases.

V usage is TRBV19 and J usage is TRBJ1-2, with D maybe TRBD1 (5 bases). Germline CDR1 reads LNHDA; CDR2 reads SQIVND (reference sequence). V shed 1 base and J shed 4 bases, with 10 bases lying between them. This CDR3 is built from 14 residues. CDR3 sequence reads: CASSIATATYGYTF. The CDR3 bases are TGTGCCAGTAGTATAGCGACAGCGACCTATGGCTACACCTTC.

In its sample, this clone was seen a few times. The chain joins TRBV5-4 to TRBJ2-7, with TRBD1 matching 7 bases. CDR1 and CDR2 from the germline V gene are SGHNT and YYREEE (reference sequence). V was clipped by 4 bases and J by 3 bases; unmatched bases: 4. The CDR3 runs 13 residues. The CDR3 bases are TGTGCCAGCAGCCGACAGGGCGTCTACGAGCAGTACTTC. This translates into CASSRQGVYEQYF.

Only a few counts were recorded for this clone. The chain joins TRBV7-9 to TRBJ1-2; D is possibly TRBD1 (6 bases). Germline V CDR1 and CDR2: SEHNR, FQNEAQ (reference sequence). The germline V and J ends were trimmed by 1 base and 4 bases, with 10 bases remaining between them. This CDR3 spans 14 amino acids. The CDR3 region has the DNA TGTGCCAGCAGCTTAGGTCCAGGGGCCTATGGCTACACCTTC. Amino acids: CASSLGPGAYGYTF.

The table lists this clone with a few counts. The chain links TRBV7-9 to TRBJ2-2; 11 bases align to TRBD2. The CDR3 consists of 14 residues. From germline, CDR1 is SEHNR and CDR2 FQNEAQ (reference sequence). J was trimmed by 7 bases and V by 3 bases; bases with no gene match: 1. The CDR3 DNA reads TGTGCCAGCAGCTTTGGACTAGCGGGCGGGGAGCTGTTTTTT. Its translation: CASSFGLAGGELFF. The variable domain in full, completed from reference TRBV7-9 and TRBJ2-2, reads DTGVSQNPRHKITKRGQNVTFRCDPISEHNRLYWYRQTLGQGPEFLTYFQNEAQLEKSRLLSDRFSAERPKGSFSTLEIQRTEQGDSAMYLCASSFGLAGGELFFGEGSRLTVL.

This chain connects TRBV28 to TRBJ1-1; D gene ambiguous. V dropped 4 bases and J dropped 1 base, with 7 bases sitting between them. This CDR3 has 13 residues. CDR1 MDHEN and CDR2 SYDVKM come from the germline V gene. The CDR3 loop reads CASSSNQNTEAFF. CDR3 DNA sequence: TGTGCCAGCAGTTCCAATCAGAACACTGAAGCTTTCTTT.

This clone turned up a few times. The rearrangement uses TRBV19 and TRBJ1-1, with no clear D. CDR3 length equals 14 residues. CDR1 and CDR2 from the germline V gene are LNHDA and SQIVND (reference sequence). V lost 3 bases to trimming and J lost 0 bases, with 8 bases between them. CDR3 protein: CASSIRELNTEAFF. The CDR3 DNA reads TGTGCCAGTAGTATTCGCGAATTGAACACTGAAGCTTTCTTT.

The count of this clone is one. For the CDR3, the DNA is TGTGCCACAGACCCCGGACAGGCTTACACCGGGGAGCTGTTTTTT. It translates to CATDPGQAYTGELFF. The chain is built from TRBV10-3 and TRBJ2-2; 7 bases agree with TRBD1. From germline, CDR1 is ENHRY and CDR2 SYGVKD. V was pared by 10 bases and J by 3 bases, with 11 bases of the junction left unmatched. This CDR3 is 15 amino acids long.

This chain joins TRBV30 and TRBJ2-1; TRBD1 aligns across 7 bases. Trimming removed 0 bases from V and 8 bases from J; junction bases left unmatched: 1. CDR3 length: 12 residues. The germline V gene has CDR1 GTSNPN and CDR2 SVGIG (reference sequence). The CDR3 loop is CAWSVQGYEQFF. CDR3 sequence (DNA): TGTGCCTGGAGTGTACAGGGGTATGAGCAGTTCTTC.

The chain has TRBV2 and TRBJ1-1; D gene unclear. Deletions cut 4 bases from V and 1 base from J, with 7 bases between. This CDR3 is built from 13 residues. CDR1 is SNHLY and CDR2 is FYNNEI in the germline V gene. CDR3 region: CASSAGENTEAFF. The CDR3 DNA reads as TGTGCCAGCAGTGCCGGCGAGAACACTGAAGCTTTCTTT.

V usage is TRBV10-3 and J usage is TRBJ1-4, with a weak D call TRBD1 (6 bases). Germline CDR1 and CDR2: ENHRY and SYGVKD. V lost 4 bases to trimming and J lost 2 bases, with 11 bases between them. The CDR3 has 15 amino acids. This CDR3 reads CAISGNRATNEKLFF. DNA for the CDR3: TGTGCCATCAGTGGGAACAGGGCCACTAATGAAAAACTGTTTTTT.

V is TRBV7-9 and J is TRBJ2-5, with 13 bases matching TRBD2. This CDR3 is built from 17 residues. Germline V gene sequence: CDR1 SEHNR, CDR2 FQNEAQ (reference sequence). After removal of 5 bases from V and 1 base from J, the junction contained 7 bases not matched to a gene. This chain's CDR3 is CASSPGLAGVSQETQYF. The CDR3 DNA sequence: TGTGCCAGCAGCCCCGGACTAGCGGGAGTATCCCAAGAGACCCAGTACTTC.